This record covers a single TCR beta chain. This entry is derived from a study of T-cell reconstitution after alpha-beta-depleted transplantation in children. TCRbeta library construction was performed incorporating unique molecular identifiers. TCRdb itself ran the PCR reads through MiXCR, one entry per CDR3 protein. This table has around 960,000 distinct CDR3 sequences, about 29% appearing once. V lost 8 bases and J lost 1; bases outside the gene matches: 1. Germline V CDR1 and CDR2: SGHRS, YFSETQ. The CDR3 spans 12 residues. The sample consisted of PBMCs, mostly from graft donor cells, taken 360 days after TCRalphabeta/CD19-depleted stem cell transplant. This chain connects TRBV5-1 to TRBJ2-5; 8 nucleotides align to TRBD2. The sequence was obtained from a boy under two years old who had a stem cell transplant for SCID, so the T cells may come from the graft donor. The CDR3 DNA sequence: TGCGCCAGGGGACTAGTCCAAGAGACCCAGTACTTC. Its protein is CARGLVQETQYF. The variable domain in full, completed from reference TRBV5-1 and TRBJ2-5, reads KAGVTQTPRYLIKTRGQQVTLSCSPISGHRSVSWYQQTPGQGLQFLFEYFSETQRNKGNFPGRFSGRQFSNSRSEMNVSTLELGDSALYLCARGLVQETQYFGPGTRLLVL.